Listed below are T cell receptor beta chains from one sample, sequenced in a study of CD8 T cells in Susac syndrome. One entry per CDR3 protein results from TCRdb running MiXCR on the immunoSEQ multiplex PCR reads. The sample has 200,000 to 250,000 distinct CDR3 sequences, over 90% seen once. Source material: CD4+ T cells from PBMCs. All receptors come from a human donor with Susac syndrome. Both conserved end residues are part of each CDR3. A D gene is named only where the DNA matches it firmly. Not every row has a clone size; where given, it reads once, few, many or a size class.

CDR3aa | CDR3nt | j_gene | d_gene | v_gene | abundance
CASKNTVINEKLFF | TGTGCCAGCAAGAACACAGTTATTAATGAAAAACTGTTTTTT | TRBJ1-4 | NA | TRBV2 | NA
CASSVDRGETDTQYF | TGTGCCAGCAGCGTAGATCGAGGGGAGACAGATACGCAGTATTTT | TRBJ2-3 | NA | TRBV9 | NA
CASSRAGEGNQPQHF | TGTGCCAGCAGCCGCGCGGGGGAAGGAAATCAGCCCCAGCATTTT | TRBJ1-5 | NA | TRBV6-5 | NA
CASSLGPGDSGSTDTQYF | TGCGCCAGCAGTTTGGGACCCGGGGATAGCGGTAGCACAGATACGCAGTATTTT | TRBJ2-3 | NA | TRBV5-1 | NA
CAWSVWVNTEAFF | TGTGCCTGGAGTGTATGGGTGAACACTGAAGCTTTCTTT | TRBJ1-1 | NA | TRBV30 | NA
CATSDPDRVETQYF | TGTGCCACCAGTGACCCGGACAGGGTAGAGACCCAGTACTTC | TRBJ2-5 | TRBD1 | TRBV24-1 | NA
CASSPSQGAIEAFF | TGTGCCAGCAGCCCCAGCCAGGGGGCTATAGAAGCTTTCTTT | TRBJ1-1 | TRBD1 | TRBV7-6 | NA
CASSLMGTDTQYF | TGTGCCAGCAGCTTAATGGGCACAGATACGCAGTATTTT | TRBJ2-3 | NA | TRBV7-3 | NA
CATSDPSGGSQETQYF | TGTGCCACCAGTGACCCTAGCGGGGGCAGCCAAGAGACCCAGTACTTC | TRBJ2-5 | TRBD2 | TRBV24-1 | NA
CASSRLTGHTDTQYF | TGTGCCAGCAGCCGATTGACAGGGCACACAGATACGCAGTATTTT | TRBJ2-3 | TRBD1 | TRBV28 | NA
CASSQDGGEQFF | TGTGCCAGCAGCCAAGACGGTGGGGAGCAGTTCTTC | TRBJ2-1 | NA | TRBV3-1 | NA
CASARGNGYTF | TGTGCCAGCGCCCGGGGAAACGGCTACACCTTC | TRBJ1-2 | NA | TRBV6-2/TRBV6-3 | NA
CASRRDFISYEQYF | TGTGCCAGCAGGAGGGACTTTATCTCCTACGAGCAGTACTTC | TRBJ2-7 | NA | TRBV6-2/TRBV6-3 | NA
CASSPHLTRTDTQYF | TGTGCCAGCAGCCCCCATCTAACTCGCACAGATACGCAGTATTTT | TRBJ2-3 | NA | TRBV12-3/TRBV12-4 | once
CASIGAGTQYF | TGTGCCAGCATAGGGGCCGGGACGCAGTATTTT | TRBJ2-3 | NA | TRBV6-6 | NA
CASSADRLRSYTF | TGTGCCAGCAGTGCCGACCGACTTAGGAGCTACACCTTC | TRBJ1-2 | NA | TRBV6-2/TRBV6-3 | NA
CASSWGQNSPLHF | TGTGCCAGCAGCTGGGGACAGAATTCACCCCTCCACTTT | TRBJ1-6 | TRBD1 | TRBV7-9 | NA
CASSLARDDQPQHF | TGTGCCAGCAGTTTAGCGCGGGACGATCAGCCCCAGCATTTT | TRBJ1-5 | NA | TRBV12-3/TRBV12-4 | NA
CASSQELDTDTQYF | TGTGCCAGCAGCCAAGAACTAGATACAGATACGCAGTATTTT | TRBJ2-3 | NA | TRBV3-1 | NA
CASSLGSQGRETQYF | TGTGCCAGCAGTTTAGGGAGTCAGGGGCGTGAGACCCAGTACTTC | TRBJ2-5 | NA | TRBV27 | NA
CSVNIAGGPHEQYF | TGCAGCGTCAATATAGCGGGGGGGCCCCACGAGCAGTACTTC | TRBJ2-7 | TRBD2 | TRBV29-1 | NA
CASSTQDTIYF | TGCGCCAGCAGCACGCAGGACACCATATATTTT | TRBJ1-3 | NA | TRBV10-2 | NA
CASSFPSGGAYNEQFF | TGCGCCAGCAGCTTTCCTAGCGGGGGGGCCTACAATGAGCAGTTCTTC | TRBJ2-1 | TRBD2 | TRBV5-1 | NA
CASSFRPADTQYF | TGTGCCAGCAGCTTCCGGCCGGCAGATACGCAGTATTTT | TRBJ2-3 | NA | TRBV7-8 | NA
CSARDRLHGDTEAFF | TGCAGTGCTAGAGACCGCCTTCACGGGGACACTGAAGCTTTCTTT | TRBJ1-1 | NA | TRBV20-1 | NA
CASTQTGRGNSPLHF | TGCGCCAGCACTCAGACAGGGAGAGGGAATTCACCCCTCCACTTT | TRBJ1-6 | TRBD1 | TRBV5-1 | NA
CASRGLGGYTF | TGTGCCAGCAGGGGGCTGGGCGGCTACACCTTC | TRBJ1-2 | NA | TRBV2 | NA
CASSPRESSYNSPLHF | TGCGCCAGCAGCCCCCGGGAGAGCTCCTATAATTCACCCCTCCACTTT | TRBJ1-6 | NA | TRBV4-3 | once
CASSVPTGGATGELFF | TGTGCCAGCAGCGTCCCGACAGGGGGCGCGACCGGGGAGCTGTTTTTT | TRBJ2-2 | TRBD1 | TRBV7-9 | NA
CAWSVGGTGELFF | TGTGCCTGGAGTGTCGGGGGCACCGGGGAGCTGTTTTTT | TRBJ2-2 | NA | TRBV30 | NA